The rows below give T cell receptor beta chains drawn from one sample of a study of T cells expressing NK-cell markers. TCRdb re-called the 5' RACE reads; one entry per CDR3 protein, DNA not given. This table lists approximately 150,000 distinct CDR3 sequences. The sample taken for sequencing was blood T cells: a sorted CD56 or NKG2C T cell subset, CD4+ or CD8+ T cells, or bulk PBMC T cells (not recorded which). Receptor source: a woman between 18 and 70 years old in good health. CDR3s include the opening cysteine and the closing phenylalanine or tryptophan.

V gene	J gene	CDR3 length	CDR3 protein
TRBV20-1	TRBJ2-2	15	CSAQGLVLGTGELFF
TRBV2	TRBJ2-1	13	CASSGVRWNEQFF
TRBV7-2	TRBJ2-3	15	CASSLLASSTDTQYF
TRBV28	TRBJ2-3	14	CASSFGPSPDTQYF
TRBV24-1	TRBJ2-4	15	CATSDPRDRANIQYF
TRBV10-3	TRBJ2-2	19	CAISAPIGQGVSVTGELFF
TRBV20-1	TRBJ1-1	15	CSATGTGGVNTEAFF
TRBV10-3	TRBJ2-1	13	CAMTGDRGREQFF
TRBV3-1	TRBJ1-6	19	CASSHDPRTGGGRNSPLHF
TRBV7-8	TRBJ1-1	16	CASSVGTGGMNTEAFF
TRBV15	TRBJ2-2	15	CATSRDLSNTGELFF
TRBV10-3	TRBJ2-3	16	CAISEGLAGEADTQYF
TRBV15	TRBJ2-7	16	CATSRDQAGGPYEQYF
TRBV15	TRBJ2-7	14	CATSRQGSSYEQYF
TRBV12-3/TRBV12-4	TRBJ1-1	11	CASGAGAEAFF
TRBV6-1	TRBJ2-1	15	CASSEAGRQYGEQFF
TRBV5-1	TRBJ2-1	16	CASSYPGAATYNEQFF
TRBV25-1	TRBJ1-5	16	CASSGRDSISNQPQHF
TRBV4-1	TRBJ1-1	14	CASSQEGVKVEAFF
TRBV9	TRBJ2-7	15	CASSVRLAGVSEQYF
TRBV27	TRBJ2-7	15	CASSSYAGSFYEQYF
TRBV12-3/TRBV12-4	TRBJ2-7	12	CASSLEQRKQYF
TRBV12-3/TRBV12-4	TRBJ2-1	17	CASSFRLAGGHYNEQFF
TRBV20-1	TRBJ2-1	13	CSAPGTYYNEQFF
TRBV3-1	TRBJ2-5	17	CASSKPGTLSSQETQYF
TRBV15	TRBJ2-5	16	CATSRDRSGVEETQYF
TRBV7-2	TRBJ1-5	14	CASSFREGDQPQHF
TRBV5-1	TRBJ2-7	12	CASRLQGREQYF
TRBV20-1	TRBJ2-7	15	CSALGASGNTYEQYF
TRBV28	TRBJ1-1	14	CASSSTGGGPEAFF
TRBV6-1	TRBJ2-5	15	CASSRRLAGSETQYF
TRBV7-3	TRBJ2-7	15	CASSFASGLHYEQYF
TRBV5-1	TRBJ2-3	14	CASSSGTRLDTQYF
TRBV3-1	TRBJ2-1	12	CASSQVGNEQFF
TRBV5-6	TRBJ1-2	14	CASSLKGIDYGYTF
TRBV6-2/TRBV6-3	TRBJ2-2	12	CATTQGAGELFF
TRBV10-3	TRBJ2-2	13	CAISGQGAGELFF
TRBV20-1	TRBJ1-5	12	CSASQGERPQHF
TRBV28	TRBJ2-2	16	CASRATGRAQIGELFF
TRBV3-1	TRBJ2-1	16	CASSQDQGGSYNEQFF
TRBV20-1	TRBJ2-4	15	CSASGGTVAKNIQYF
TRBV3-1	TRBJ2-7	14	CASSPRAVSYEQYF
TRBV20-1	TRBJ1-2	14	CSAPLDGINYGYTF
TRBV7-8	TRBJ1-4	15	CASSSIGFTNEKLFF
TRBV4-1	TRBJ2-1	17	CASSHRNPGQGYNEQFF
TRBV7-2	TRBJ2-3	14	CASLATGGADTQYF
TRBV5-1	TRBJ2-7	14	CASRSGTQSYEQYF
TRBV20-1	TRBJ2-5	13	CSARMGSAETQYF
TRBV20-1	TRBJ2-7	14	CSAPSRAASYEQYF
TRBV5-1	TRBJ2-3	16	CASSLGSSGGTDTQYF